This TCR beta chain derives from a study of T cells in Graves' hyperthyroidism and ophthalmopathy. RNA transcripts yielded amplified TCR beta CDR3 regions. With the HTBI primer set, the TCR CDR3 went through a first round of RT-PCR. In TCRdb, the multiplex PCR reads were re-called with MiXCR into one record per CDR3 protein. The sample yields around 580,000 distinct CDR3 sequences, roughly 50% seen once. The study left out patients who had uncontrolled infection, other autoimmune disease, pregnancy or lactation. Each diagnosis drew on symptoms, thyroxine, TRAb, thyroid ultrasound and orbital computed tomography findings. The specimen sequenced was peripheral blood or thyroid tissue (not recorded which). The TCR originated in a woman aged 18-29 years with Graves' hyperthyroidism.

The CDR3 bases are TGTGCCAGCAGCGGCGAGGACATCACAGATACGCAGTATTTT. This encodes CASSGEDITDTQYF. The V and J genes are TRBV9 and TRBJ2-3; D might be TRBD1 (5 bases). There are 14 residues in the CDR3. Germline V gene sequence: CDR1 SGDLS, CDR2 YYNGEE. V gave up 3 bases and J gave up 2 bases, with 10 bases separating them.